The 14 T cell receptor beta chains below all came from one sample that was sequenced in a study of blood T cell repertoires in COVID-19. The repertoire was sequenced with immunoSEQ multiplex PCR; TCRdb's copy has only in-frame clones and lacks some. Of fewer than 150,000 clones in the sample, around four fifths were seen once. Material: peripheral blood. These receptors were taken from a man in his sixties who had recovered from COVID-19.

The CDR3 DNA reads as TGTGCCAGCAGCTGGCGACTAGCGGGAGAGCCCGAGCAGTACTTC. Protein sequence: CASSWRLAGEPEQYF. The rearrangement joins TRBV7-2 to TRBJ2-7, with 12 bases aligning to TRBD2. The V gene's germline CDR1 is SGHTA and CDR2 FQGNSA. Unmatched junction bases numbered 7, after V lost 4 bases and J lost 6 bases. This CDR3 is 15 amino acids long.

This clone was detected a few times. V gene TRBV5-4 combines with J gene TRBJ1-3; 7 nucleotides line up with TRBD1. The J segment lost 4 bases and the V segment lost 0 bases, leaving 4 bases of the junction unmatched. CDR3 size: 15 residues. Germline V gives CDR1 SGHNT, CDR2 YYREEE (reference sequence). CDR3 in DNA: TGTGCCAGCAGCTTGGGACAGGGTACAGGAAACACCATATATTTT. Residues: CASSLGQGTGNTIYF.

The chain couples TRBV2 to TRBJ2-3; TRBD1 agrees at 9 bases. CDR1 is SNHLY and CDR2 is FYNNEI in the germline V gene. The CDR3 loop spans 15 amino acids. V gave up 3 bases and J gave up 4 bases; unmatched junction bases: 5. In nucleotides, the CDR3 is TGTGCCAGCAGTGAGGTGGGACAGGGTGCAGATACGCAGTATTTT. Its protein product is CASSEVGQGADTQYF.

The chain carries TRBV6-5 and TRBJ1-1, with D unresolved. The V gene lost 7 bases and the J gene lost 3 bases, with 9 bases spanning the gap. Germline V gives CDR1 MNHEY, CDR2 SVGAGI. The CDR3 covers 12 residues. CDR3 sequence reads: CASNRLDTEAFF. CDR3 in DNA: TGTGCCAGCAACCGGTTGGACACTGAAGCTTTCTTT.

This clone was detected ten times or more. The gene calls are TRBV6-2 or TRBV6-3 and TRBJ1-1, with 7 bases identical to TRBD1. The CDR3 length is 17 residues. Germline loops: CDR1 MNHEY, CDR2 SVGEGT. Trimming at V came to 0 bases and at J to 0 bases, leaving 7 bases not matched to a gene. CDR3 coding DNA: TGTGCCAGCAGTTACTCGGAAGGACAGGCTCTGAACACTGAAGCTTTCTTT. Its translation is CASSYSEGQALNTEAFF.

The chain has TRBV18 and TRBJ2-7; TRBD1 matches 8 bases. The ends lost 1 base at V and 5 bases at J; junction bases unmatched: 16. Germline CDR1 and CDR2: KGHSH and LQKENI. The CDR3 totals 18 residues. CDR3 region: CASSPLPLDRVGFHEQYF. CDR3 in DNA: TGTGCCAGCTCACCACTCCCTTTGGACAGGGTGGGTTTCCACGAGCAGTACTTC.

In this sample, this clone turned up a few times. V and J are TRBV6-5 and TRBJ1-5; 8 nucleotides line up with TRBD1. Germline V gene sequence: CDR1 MNHEY, CDR2 SVGAGI. The CDR3 loop spans 15 amino acids. V lost 4 bases to trimming and J lost 6 bases; unmatched junction nucleotides: 8. DNA for the CDR3: TGTGCCAGCAGTTCCTCAGGGGGCTTGAGTCAGCCCCAGCATTTT. It translates to CASSSSGGLSQPQHF.

Worth noting for this clone: The germline gene is not matched at one end of the junction; a read error may be the cause. The chain combines TRBV12-3 or TRBV12-4 with TRBJ2-5; TRBD2 is a possible D gene (7 bases). The CDR3 runs to 13 residues. The CDR3 sequence is CASSSGGQKTQYF. CDR3 nucleotide sequence: TGTGCCAGCAGTTCGGGGGGCCAAAAGACCCAGTACTTC.

This clone was seen a few times. V usage is TRBV15 and J usage is TRBJ1-4; 7 nucleotides agree with TRBD1. The CDR3 is 18 residues long. Germline trimming cut 4 bases from V and 2 bases from J; bases unmatched to any gene: 13. Germline CDR1 reads LNHNV; CDR2 reads YYDKDF (reference sequence). The CDR3 here is CATSTDLQGPGTNEKLFF. The CDR3 nucleotides are TGTGCCACCAGCACCGACCTACAGGGGCCGGGGACTAATGAAAAACTGTTTTTT.

This clone was detected a few times. The rearrangement uses TRBV5-1 and TRBJ2-7, with D maybe TRBD1 (5 bases). From germline, CDR1 is SGHRS and CDR2 YFSETQ. The ends were cut back, 0 bases at V and 5 bases at J, with 9 bases in the middle. CDR3 size: 13 residues. CDR3 region: CASSLEGAHEQYF. DNA for the CDR3: TGCGCCAGCAGCTTGGAAGGGGCCCACGAGCAGTACTTC.

The chain carries TRBV19 and TRBJ2-3, with D perhaps TRBD2 (6 bases). The V end lost 7 bases, the J end lost 2 bases, and 13 bases lay between the germline ends. CDR3 length equals 14 residues. Germline loops: CDR1 LNHDA, CDR2 SQIVND (reference sequence). CDR3 DNA: TGTGCCAGTATGGGGGGATCCAACACAGATACGCAGTATTTT. This translates into CASMGGSNTDTQYF.

The chain uses TRBV10-3 and TRBJ2-6; 7 bases line up with TRBD1. Germline V lookup: CDR1 ENHRY, CDR2 SYGVKD. V shed 3 bases, J shed 4 bases, and the junction held 6 bases outside the gene matches. The CDR3 is made up of 16 amino acids. The CDR3 sequence: CAISDPTGPGANVLTF. The CDR3 DNA sequence: TGTGCCATCAGTGACCCGACAGGGCCCGGGGCCAACGTCCTGACTTTC.

The chain combines TRBV19 with TRBJ1-1; no definite D call. CDR3 size: 14 residues. Germline CDR1 and CDR2: LNHDA and SQIVND (reference sequence). The germline V and J ends were trimmed by 6 bases and 0 bases, with 11 bases remaining between them. The CDR3 DNA reads as TGTGCCAGTAGCTCACAGCCCATGAACACTGAAGCTTTCTTT. It yields the protein CASSSQPMNTEAFF.

V gene TRBV2 combines with J gene TRBJ1-2; 9 bases agree with TRBD1. CDR3 length: 14 amino acids. Germline lookup yields CDR1 SNHLY and CDR2 FYNNEI. V trimming: 10 bases; J trimming: 2 bases; junction bases outside the gene matches: 8. CDR3 protein: CAIGNRGLNYGYTF. The CDR3 DNA reads TGTGCCATTGGCAACAGGGGGCTCAACTATGGCTACACCTTC.